What follows are 29 T cell receptor beta chains derived from one specimen sequenced in a study of brain T cells in children with intractable seizures. The data were produced by immunoSEQ multiplex PCR, yet TCRdb's version contains in-frame clones alone and is incomplete. Of about 340,000 clones listed, more than 85% are singletons. The sample's time point: blood from clinic visit 5 months post-surgery; TSC patient then seizure free. This specimen was peripheral blood, taken roughly 5 months after surgery. These receptors were taken from a boy under three years old with tuberous sclerosis and intractable seizures.

The V gene is TRBV13, the J gene TRBJ1-2; tentative D call: TRBD1 (6 bases). The CDR3 is 14 amino acids. From germline, CDR1 is PRHDT and CDR2 FYEKMQ (reference sequence). V shed 6 bases and J shed 0 bases, with 11 bases lying between them. This CDR3 is CASRFRGTNYGYTF. The CDR3 DNA sequence: TGTGCCAGCAGATTCAGGGGAACTAACTATGGCTACACCTTC.

The chain employs TRBV9 and TRBJ2-1; TRBD2 aligns across 9 bases. V lost 4 bases to trimming and J lost 2 bases; unmatched junction nucleotides: 13. The CDR3 is made up of 18 amino acids. Germline CDR1 and CDR2: SGDLS and YYNGEE. The CDR3 nucleotides read TGTGCCAGCAGCACGCCGAATAGCGGGAGAGGCACCTACAATGAGCAGTTCTTC. Amino acid sequence: CASSTPNSGRGTYNEQFF.

The rearrangement links TRBV23-1 to TRBJ2-3, with TRBD1 matching over 7 bases. TRBV23-1 is filed as an ORF, its function uncertain. V was pared by 8 bases and J by 0 bases, with 11 bases of the junction left unmatched. The CDR3 covers 16 residues. CDR3 nucleotide sequence: TGCGCCAGCGCTCGGGACAGCCCTTCTAGCACAGATACGCAGTATTTT. Amino acid sequence: CASARDSPSSTDTQYF.

In this sample, this clone turned up a few times. CDR3 DNA: TGTGCCACTACAGATCCGGGACTTTCGAAGGGCTACACCTTC. Translation gives CATTDPGLSKGYTF. This sequence joins TRBV28 and TRBJ1-2; maybe TRBD1 (5 bases). V shed 10 bases and J shed 8 bases, with 23 bases lying between them. The CDR3 length is 14 residues. CDR1 is MDHEN, CDR2 SYDVKM, per germline.

CDR3: CASSEAGAGAPLTDTQYF. In DNA form, the CDR3 reads TGTGCCAGCAGTGAAGCTGGGGCCGGGGCCCCCCTGACAGATACGCAGTATTTT. The chain is built from TRBV2 and TRBJ2-3; D tentatively reads TRBD1 or TRBD2 (5 bases each). Germline CDR1 reads SNHLY; CDR2 reads FYNNEI. V lost 0 bases and J lost 3, with 19 bases in between. This CDR3 comprises 18 residues.

The DNA of the CDR3 is TGTGCCACCAGTGATGTACAAGCGGGAGCCCCCCCGTTCTTC. It is translated as CATSDVQAGAPPFF. The V gene is TRBV24-1, the J gene TRBJ2-1; 8 nucleotides agree with TRBD2. CDR3 length equals 14 residues. V trimming: 3 bases; J trimming: 15 bases; junction bases outside the gene matches: 12. The germline V gene has CDR1 KGHDR and CDR2 SFDVKD.

The chain carries TRBV5-1 and TRBJ2-1, with a tentative D call TRBD2 (5 bases). Germline-derived CDR1 and CDR2 are SGHRS and YFSETQ. The CDR3 has 13 residues. Trimming cost V 3 bases and J 5 bases, with 9 bases left between them. The DNA for the CDR3 is TGCGCCAGCAGCTGGACTGCAGACAATGAGCAGTTCTTC. It codes for CASSWTADNEQFF.

The table lists this clone with a count of one. The chain carries TRBV28 and TRBJ1-2; no clear D. The CDR3 extends over 15 amino acids. V dropped 2 bases and J dropped 1 base, with 11 bases sitting between them. Per the germline V gene, CDR1 is MDHEN and CDR2 is SYDVKM. CDR3 protein: CASSLASVYNYGYTF. The CDR3 DNA reads TGTGCCAGCAGTTTAGCCTCAGTGTATAACTATGGCTACACCTTC.

This clone appeared a single time. This chain connects TRBV28 to TRBJ2-5; the match to TRBD1 covers 12 bases. The CDR3 is 15 amino acids. V shed 6 bases and J 5 bases; nucleotides not matched to a gene: 7. From germline, CDR1 is MDHEN and CDR2 SYDVKM. As DNA, the CDR3 is TGTGCCAGCAGGTTCCGGGACAGGGGGCGGGAGACCCAGTACTTC. It encodes CASRFRDRGRETQYF. The variable domain in full, with the rest retrieved from reference TRBV28 and TRBJ2-5, is DVKVTQSSRYLVKRTGEKVFLECVQDMDHENMFWYRQDPGLGLRLIYFSYDVKMKEKGDIPEGYSVSREKKERFSLILESASTNQTSMYLCASRFRDRGRETQYFGPGTRLLVL.

This sequence joins TRBV27 and TRBJ2-3; possible D gene TRBD2, 6 bases. The CDR3 sequence is 13 residues long. Germline lookup yields CDR1 MNHEY and CDR2 SMNVEV (reference sequence). V shed 6 bases and J shed 4 bases, with 11 bases lying between them. CDR3 nucleotide sequence: TGTGCCAGCAGGTTAGCGGACTCAGATACGCAGTATTTT. This sequence encodes CASRLADSDTQYF.

The chain employs TRBV4-1 and TRBJ2-1, with TRBD1 matching 7 bases. CDR1 is MGHRA and CDR2 is YSYEKL in the germline V gene. V lost 0 bases, J lost 0 bases, and 8 bases stayed unmatched. The CDR3 sequence is 18 residues long. The chain's CDR3 is CASSQDRLGQTSYNEQFF. In DNA, the CDR3 is TGCGCCAGCAGCCAAGATCGTCTGGGACAGACCTCCTACAATGAGCAGTTCTTC.

This clone was counted a few times. The chain joins TRBV29-1 to TRBJ2-7, with 7 nucleotides matching TRBD2. V was pared by 3 bases and J by 5 bases, with 10 bases of the junction left unmatched. The germline CDR1 and CDR2 sequences are SQVTM and ANQGSEA. This CDR3 has 14 residues. CDR3 loop: CSVDSGTGFDEQYF. CDR3 coding DNA: TGCAGCGTTGACAGCGGGACCGGATTCGACGAGCAGTACTTC.

The gene calls are TRBV5-1 and TRBJ1-2; D not resolved. The CDR3 extends over 13 amino acids. Per the germline V gene, CDR1 is SGHRS and CDR2 is YFSETQ. The V and J ends lost 0 bases and 4 bases respectively, with 7 bases between them. CDR3 in DNA: TGCGCCAGCAGCTTGGACAAATCCTATGGCTACACCTTC. Amino acid sequence: CASSLDKSYGYTF.

The chain carries TRBV11-2 and TRBJ1-1; the D gene is possibly TRBD1 (5 bases). This CDR3 comprises 14 residues. The V gene's germline CDR1 is SGHAT and CDR2 FQNNGV. The V end lost 1 base, the J end lost 3 bases, and 9 bases lay between the germline ends. The CDR3 sequence is CASSLAQGYTEAFF. Written as DNA, the CDR3 is TGTGCCAGCAGCTTAGCGCAGGGATACACTGAAGCTTTCTTT. Filled out from reference TRBV11-2 and TRBJ1-1, the complete variable domain reads EAGVAQSPRYKIIEKRQSVAFWCNPISGHATLYWYQQILGQGPKLLIQFQNNGVVDDSQLPKDRFSAERLKGVDSTLKIQPAKLEDSAVYLCASSLAQGYTEAFFGQGTRLTVV.

The rearrangement links TRBV15 to TRBJ2-1; TRBD2 agrees at 10 bases. Germline loops: CDR1 LNHNV, CDR2 YYDKDF (reference sequence). The J segment lost 5 bases and the V segment lost 2 bases, leaving 3 bases of the junction unmatched. The CDR3 runs 15 residues. CDR3 bases: TGTGCCACCAGCAGACGGACTAGCGGACACAATGAGCAGTTCTTC. Translation gives CATSRRTSGHNEQFF.

This sequence joins TRBV6-5 and TRBJ1-4; D gene uncertain. This CDR3 has 14 residues. Per the germline V gene, CDR1 is MNHEY and CDR2 is SVGAGI. Trimming took 6 bases from V and 8 from J, leaving 16 bases between them. The CDR3 DNA reads TGTGCCAGCAGGACGGGTGCCTCTGGGGAAAAACTGTTTTTT. Translating it yields CASRTGASGEKLFF.

The rearrangement uses TRBV28 and TRBJ1-1, with D possibly matching TRBD1 (5 bases). From germline, CDR1 is MDHEN and CDR2 SYDVKM. Trimming took 6 bases from V and 3 from J, leaving 5 bases between them. The CDR3 loop spans 11 amino acids. This CDR3 is CASRGDTEAFF. The CDR3 nucleotides are TGTGCCAGCAGGGGGGACACTGAAGCTTTCTTT.

The V gene is TRBV18, the J gene TRBJ2-7; the match to TRBD2 covers 11 bases. After removal of 4 bases from V and 6 bases from J, the junction contained 5 bases not matched to a gene. The CDR3 covers 14 residues. Germline CDR1 KGHSH, CDR2 LQKENI. The CDR3 spells CASSLPGLAVEQYF. The CDR3, as DNA: TGTGCCAGCTCACTGCCGGGACTAGCGGTCGAGCAGTACTTC. Complete variable domain (other parts from reference TRBV18 and TRBJ2-7): NAGVMQNPRHLVRRRGQEARLRCSPMKGHSHVYWYRQLPEEGLKFMVYLQKENIIDESGMPKERFSAEFPKEGPSILRIQQVVRGDSAAYFCASSLPGLAVEQYFGPGTRLTVT.

This clone was counted a single time. The chain uses TRBV5-4 and TRBJ2-7; 8 positions match TRBD1. This CDR3 has 16 amino acids. V lost 5 bases, J lost 3 bases, and 13 bases stayed unmatched. Germline V CDR1 and CDR2: SGHNT, YYREEE (reference sequence). CDR3 DNA sequence: TGTGCCAGCAGTAATATTATGGACAGGGCCTTCTACGAGCAGTACTTC. Translated: CASSNIMDRAFYEQYF.

The chain uses TRBV7-8 and TRBJ2-5, with D uncertain. Germline V CDR1 and CDR2: SGHVS, FQNEAQ. Trimming pared 1 base from V and 2 bases from J, leaving 14 bases between. There are 16 residues in the CDR3. The DNA of the CDR3 is TGTGCCAGCAGCTTAGGTGGAGCGAAAGGTCAAGAGACCCAGTACTTC. Translated: CASSLGGAKGQETQYF.

The CDR3 reads CASTSGRAGYEQYF. The CDR3 bases are TGTGCCAGCACTAGCGGGAGGGCCGGCTACGAGCAGTACTTC. The gene calls are TRBV2 and TRBJ2-7, with 12 bases aligning to TRBD2. Germline V CDR1 and CDR2: SNHLY, FYNNEI. The CDR3 has 14 residues. The V and J ends lost 7 bases and 3 bases, in that order; junction bases with no gene match: 4.

The chain employs TRBV19 and TRBJ2-4; D is possibly TRBD2 (6 bases). V lost 6 bases, J lost 7 bases, and 13 bases lay in between. Germline V gene lookup returns CDR1 LNHDA and CDR2 SQIVND (reference sequence). The CDR3 has 13 amino acids. The DNA of the CDR3 is TGTGCCAGTAGGGGCGACGGGAGTAACATTCAGTACTTC. Translating gives CASRGDGSNIQYF.

CDR3 amino acids: CASSHGQATYEQYF. The DNA for the CDR3 is TGTGCCAGCAGCCATGGACAGGCCACCTACGAGCAGTACTTC. V is TRBV7-9 and J is TRBJ2-7, with 7 bases matching TRBD1. Germline V gene sequence: CDR1 SEHNR, CDR2 FQNEAQ (reference sequence). V lost 5 bases and J lost 2; bases outside the gene matches: 6. The CDR3 runs 14 residues.

CDR3 protein: CAWSLGGRGDEQYF. CDR3 DNA: TGTGCCTGGAGTTTGGGCGGGAGAGGAGACGAGCAGTACTTC. The chain couples TRBV30 to TRBJ2-7; 7 nucleotides agree with TRBD2. Germline lookup yields CDR1 GTSNPN and CDR2 SVGIG (reference sequence). The CDR3 loop spans 14 amino acids. V lost 2 bases, J lost 5 bases, and 9 bases stayed unmatched.

This clone was observed a single time. V usage is TRBV7-9 and J usage is TRBJ1-4; D gene uncertain. The V end lost 3 bases, the J end lost 3 bases, and 8 bases lay between the germline ends. CDR1 SEHNR and CDR2 FQNEAQ come from the germline V gene (reference sequence). The CDR3 is 14 residues long. The CDR3 reads CASSFKSPNEKLFF. Here the CDR3 DNA reads TGTGCCAGCAGCTTTAAAAGTCCTAATGAAAAACTGTTTTTT.

The chain carries TRBV7-3 and TRBJ2-1; possibly TRBD2 for D (6 bases). The CDR3 consists of 14 residues. V dropped 0 bases and J dropped 5 bases, with 8 bases sitting between them. The germline V gene has CDR1 SGHTA and CDR2 FQGTGA. The CDR3 region is CASSLTSSDNEQFF. The CDR3 region has the DNA TGTGCCAGCAGCTTAACGTCTAGCGACAATGAGCAGTTCTTC.

The chain recombines TRBV7-9 with TRBJ1-1; 7 nucleotides align to TRBD1. This CDR3 region has 15 residues. Germline V lookup: CDR1 SEHNR, CDR2 FQNEAQ (reference sequence). The ends lost 5 bases at V and 1 base at J; junction bases unmatched: 7. For the CDR3, the DNA is TGTGCCAGCAGCCCCCGACAGGGCCCGAACACTGAAGCTTTCTTT. Residues: CASSPRQGPNTEAFF.

CDR3 bases: TGTGCCAGCAGTTTCGATTCCCGGGGGGAGCTGTTTTTT. It codes for CASSFDSRGELFF. This chain links TRBV27 with TRBJ2-2, with D hard to call. CDR1 and CDR2 (germline): MNHEY, SMNVEV (reference sequence). The CDR3 consists of 13 residues. Trimming shortened V by 3 bases and J by 8 bases, and 10 bases separated the two germline ends.

The chain joins TRBV2 to TRBJ1-2; 7 bases are shared with TRBD1. The junction had 9 bases not matched to a gene; V was cut back by 6 bases and J by 5 bases. Germline lookup yields CDR1 SNHLY and CDR2 FYNNEI. The CDR3 has 14 amino acids. In DNA form, the CDR3 reads TGTGCCAGCAGGGTCGCCGGGACAGCATATGGCTACACCTTC. Protein sequence: CASRVAGTAYGYTF.